This note documents a single TCR beta chain sequence. Its antigen is as yet unknown. The data were taken from a study of siplizumab effects on memory and regulatory T cells. The study, taken as a whole, reports: Treg origin accounted for an average of roughly 70% of mappable alloreactive CD4+ clones with siplizumab and over 25% in controls. Proliferating Tregs' suppressive function in siplizumab cultures went unconfirmed.

The repertoire was sequenced with immunoSEQ multiplex PCR; TCRdb's copy has only in-frame clones and lacks some. Here the sample spans over 95,000 clones, just under 95% being singletons. The sample was non-Treg CD4+ T cells sorted from blood. This TCR came from a human donor in good health.

The CDR3 spells CASSLVPDRGHEQYF. CDR3 DNA: TGTGCCAGCAGCTTAGTTCCGGACAGGGGACACGAGCAGTACTTC. This chain joins TRBV7-2 and TRBJ2-7, with 9 positions matching TRBD1. Per germline, CDR1 SGHTA and CDR2 FQGNSA. The CDR3 runs 15 residues. Trimming removed 1 base from V and 5 bases from J; junction bases left unmatched: 6.